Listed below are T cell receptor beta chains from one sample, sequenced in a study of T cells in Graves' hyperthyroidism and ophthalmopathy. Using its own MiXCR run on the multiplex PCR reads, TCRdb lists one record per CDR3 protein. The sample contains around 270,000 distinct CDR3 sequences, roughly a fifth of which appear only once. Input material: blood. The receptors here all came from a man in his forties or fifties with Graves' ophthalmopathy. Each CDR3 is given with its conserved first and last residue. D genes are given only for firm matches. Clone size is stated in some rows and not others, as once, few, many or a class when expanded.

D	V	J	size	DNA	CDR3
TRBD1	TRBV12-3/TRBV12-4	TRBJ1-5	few	TGTGCCAGCAGGGGAGGGACAGGGAATTATCAGCCCCAGCATTTT	CASRGGTGNYQPQHF
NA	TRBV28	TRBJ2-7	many	TGTGCCAGCAGCCCCGTCGGGTCTCGCCCCTACGAGCAGTACTTC	CASSPVGSRPYEQYF
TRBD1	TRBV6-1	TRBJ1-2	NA	TGTGCCAGCGCAGGGGGCCTTTACTATGGCTACACCTTC	CASAGGLYYGYTF
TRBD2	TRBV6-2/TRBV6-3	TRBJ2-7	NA	TGTGCCAGCAGTCCGGGGGGGGGTCGGCAGTACTTC	CASSPGGGRQYF
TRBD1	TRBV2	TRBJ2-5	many	TGTGCCAGCAGACGGGACAGGGGGAAGAGTGAGACCCAGTACTTC	CASRRDRGKSETQYF
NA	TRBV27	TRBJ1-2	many	TGTGCCAGCAGCCTGACTGGGGGATATGGCTACACCTTC	CASSLTGGYGYTF
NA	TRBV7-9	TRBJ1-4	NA	TGTGCCAGCGCTCACAACTACAATAATGAAAAACTGTTTTTT	CASAHNYNNEKLFF
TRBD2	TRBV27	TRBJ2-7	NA	TGTGCCAGCAGTTTAAAGAGGTTCGGGGCTAGCGGGGGCTACGAGCAGTACTTC	CASSLKRFGASGGYEQYF
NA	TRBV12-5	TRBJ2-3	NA	TGTGCTGGTGCCCTACTAGGGGAGACAGATACGCAGTATTTT	CAGALLGETDTQYF
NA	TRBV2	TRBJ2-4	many	TGTGCCAGCAGTGAAGTAACTACCGCTAGCATTCAGTACTTC	CASSEVTTASIQYF
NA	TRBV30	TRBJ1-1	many	TGTGCCTGGAATAGACAGAAATATGAAGCTTTCTTT	CAWNRQKYEAFF
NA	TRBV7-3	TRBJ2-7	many	TGTGCCAGCAGTAAGGTAGGAGGTCGGGAGCAGTACTTC	CASSKVGGREQYF
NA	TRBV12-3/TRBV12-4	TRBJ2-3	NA	TGTGCCAGCAGTTTGGGGGGTTTAGCAGATACGCAGTATTTT	CASSLGGLADTQYF
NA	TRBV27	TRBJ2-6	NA	TGTGCCAGCAGTTTACCACCCTCTGGGGCCAACGTCCTGACTTTC	CASSLPPSGANVLTF
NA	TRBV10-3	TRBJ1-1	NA	TGTGCCATCAGTCTCTCCTCAGGCAACACTGAAGCTTTCTTT	CAISLSSGNTEAFF
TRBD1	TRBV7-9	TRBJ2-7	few	TGTGCCAGCAGCTCCTCGGGACAGGTTCAGTCGCAGTACTTC	CASSSSGQVQSQYF
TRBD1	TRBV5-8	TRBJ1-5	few	TGTGCCAGCAGCCAGACAGGGGGTAACAATCAGCCCCAGCATTTT	CASSQTGGNNQPQHF
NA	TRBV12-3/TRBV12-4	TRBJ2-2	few	TGTGCCAGCAGCGGACACGGGGCCACGAGAGGCGGGGAGCTGTTTTTT	CASSGHGATRGGELFF
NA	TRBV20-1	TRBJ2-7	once	TGCAGTGCTACCGACCCGGGGGCCTACGAGCAGTACTTC	CSATDPGAYEQYF
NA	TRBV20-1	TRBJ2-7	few	TGCAGTGCTAGAGATCCATTTAATAGCGGACGCTCCTACGAGCAGTACTTC	CSARDPFNSGRSYEQYF